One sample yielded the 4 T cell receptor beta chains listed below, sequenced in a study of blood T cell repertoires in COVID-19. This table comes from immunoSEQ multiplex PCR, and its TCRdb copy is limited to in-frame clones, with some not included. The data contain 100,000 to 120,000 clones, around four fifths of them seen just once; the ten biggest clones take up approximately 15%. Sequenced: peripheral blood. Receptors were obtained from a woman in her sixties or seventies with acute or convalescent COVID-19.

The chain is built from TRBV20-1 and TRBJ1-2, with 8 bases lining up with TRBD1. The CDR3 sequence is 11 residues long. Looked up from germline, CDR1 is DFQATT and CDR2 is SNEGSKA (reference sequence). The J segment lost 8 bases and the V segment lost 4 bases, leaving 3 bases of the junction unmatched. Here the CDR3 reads CSATGQGGYTF. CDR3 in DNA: TGCAGTGCTACAGGACAGGGAGGCTACACCTTC.

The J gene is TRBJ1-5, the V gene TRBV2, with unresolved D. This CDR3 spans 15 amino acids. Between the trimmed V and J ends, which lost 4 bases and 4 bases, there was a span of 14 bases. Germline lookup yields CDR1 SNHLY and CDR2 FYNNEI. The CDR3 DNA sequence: TGTGCCAGCAGTGGAGTTGGGAGCGGGAATCAGCCCCAGCATTTT. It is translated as CASSGVGSGNQPQHF.

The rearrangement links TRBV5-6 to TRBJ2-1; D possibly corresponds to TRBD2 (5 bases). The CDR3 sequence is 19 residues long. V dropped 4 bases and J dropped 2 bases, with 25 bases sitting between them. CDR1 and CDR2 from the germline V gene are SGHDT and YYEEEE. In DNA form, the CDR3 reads TGTGCCAGCAGCCCACTAGGCCCCGGAGACCTTGGGCCCTACAATGAGCAGTTCTTC. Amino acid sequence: CASSPLGPGDLGPYNEQFF.

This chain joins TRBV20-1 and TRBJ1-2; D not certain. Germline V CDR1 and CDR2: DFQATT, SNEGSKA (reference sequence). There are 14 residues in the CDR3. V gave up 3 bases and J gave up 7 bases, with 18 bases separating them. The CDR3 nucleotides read TGCAGTGCTAGTCGGCAGCTTGAGGTATCTGGCTACACCTTC. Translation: CSASRQLEVSGYTF.